This T cell receptor beta chain emerged from a study of regulatory T cells in long-lasting Graves disease. Study-level information: To qualify as persistent, Graves' disease required over 5 years of antithyroid drugs with positive TSH receptor antibodies. The study's findings and limits: New patients shared 970 or so public clonotypes, and persistent patients shared more, with about 2,700.

TCR beta libraries were built with iRepertoire HTBI primers and Arm-PCR of CDR3 regions. TCRdb recomputed calls from the multiplex PCR reads with MiXCR, one row per CDR3 protein. The table shows roughly 700,000 distinct CDR3 sequences, with around 32% occurring only once. This clonotype was picked up a small number of times. Its antigen is currently unknown. The time point is: persistent/refractory GD, antithyroid drugs over 5 years with positive TRAb. After RNA was extracted from PBMCs, the TCR library was made from it. Graves' disease diagnosis was established per American Thyroid Association guidelines. As collected, the peripheral blood samples measured approximately 10 milliliters each and went into EDTA tubes. The CDR3 is 15 amino acids. CDR1 is ENHRY, CDR2 SYGVKD, per germline. V lost 2 bases, J lost 6 bases, and 17 bases lay in between.

The sample was peripheral blood mononuclear cells (PBMCs), taken when the disease was refractory, from a patient treated with antithyroid drugs. The sequence was obtained from a female donor with Graves disease. The chain carries TRBV10-3 and TRBJ2-7; D is unclear. The CDR3 DNA follows: TGTGCCATCAGTGAGATTGGGTTAATCAGTTCCGAGCAGTACTTC. It encodes CAISEIGLISSEQYF.